This entry features one T cell receptor beta chain sequence. Trimming took 6 bases from V and 11 from J; bases not matched to a gene: 9. CDR3 length: 12 residues. The source of the sample is a study of blood T cell repertoires in COVID-19. About the research overall: The samples span acute and convalescent COVID-19 from the United States, Italy and Spain.

Here immunoSEQ multiplex PCR was the method, and the copy in TCRdb shows in-frame clones only, minus some. The table has a few hundred thousand clones, 75% to 90% seen once; the top ten hold roughly 2.3%. The rearrangement joins TRBV12-3 or TRBV12-4 to TRBJ1-1, with TRBD1 identical over 7 bases. The sequenced material came from peripheral blood. The sequence was collected from a man aged 50 to 59 with acute or convalescent COVID-19. This CDR3 reads CASSTTGSHAFF. CDR3 coding DNA: TGTGCCAGCAGCACGACAGGGAGTCACGCTTTCTTT.